Listed below are T cell receptor beta chains from one sample, sequenced in a study of HIV-infected patients and healthy controls. TCRdb ran MiXCR on the 5' RACE reads and lists one entry per CDR3 protein. The table shows 18,000 or so distinct CDR3 sequences, with 8.5% occurring only once. The sample consisted of blood, taken during antiretroviral therapy. The source of these receptors is an adult with HIV infection. Each CDR3 is given with its conserved first and last residue. A D gene is named only where the DNA matches it firmly. Clone sizes are given selectively: once, few, many, or a class where the clone is expanded.

len: 17; j_gene: TRBJ1-6; abundance: many; v_gene: TRBV9; d_gene: TRBD1; CDR3nt: TGTGCCAGCAGCGCGGAGACAGGGAGCTCCTATAATTCACCCCTCCACTTT; CDR3aa: CASSAETGSSYNSPLHF
len: 18; j_gene: TRBJ2-3; abundance: many; v_gene: TRBV7-3; d_gene: .; CDR3nt: TGTGCCAGCAGCTTCAGCTTTAATAGCGGACTTGGCACAGATACGCAGTATTTT; CDR3aa: CASSFSFNSGLGTDTQYF
len: 14; j_gene: TRBJ1-2; abundance: many; v_gene: TRBV28; d_gene: .; CDR3nt: TGTGCCAGCAGTTTATTTACAGGGTGGAATGGCTACACCTTC; CDR3aa: CASSLFTGWNGYTF
len: 14; j_gene: TRBJ2-2; abundance: many; v_gene: TRBV10-3; d_gene: .; CDR3nt: TGTGCCATCACTACCGGGACGGCCACCGGGGAGCTGTTTTTT; CDR3aa: CAITTGTATGELFF
len: 14; j_gene: TRBJ1-6; abundance: many; v_gene: TRBV5-1; d_gene: .; CDR3nt: TGCGCCAGCAGCTTGGGACAGGATAATTCACCCCTCCACTTT; CDR3aa: CASSLGQDNSPLHF
len: 16; j_gene: TRBJ2-1; abundance: many; v_gene: TRBV10-3; d_gene: TRBD2; CDR3nt: TGTGCCATCAGGGGTAGCGGGGGGCAGTCCTACAATGAGCAGTTCTTC; CDR3aa: CAIRGSGGQSYNEQFF
len: 15; j_gene: TRBJ2-1; abundance: many; v_gene: TRBV29-1; d_gene: .; CDR3nt: TGCAGCGTTTGGGGGCTTCTAGCGGCGAGGGATGAGCAGTTCTTC; CDR3aa: CSVWGLLAARDEQFF
len: 17; j_gene: TRBJ2-1; abundance: many; v_gene: TRBV4-1; d_gene: .; CDR3nt: TGCGCCAGCAGCCAAGTGGACCTGGGGTTCTCCTACAATGAGCAGTTCTTC; CDR3aa: CASSQVDLGFSYNEQFF
len: 13; j_gene: TRBJ1-1; abundance: many; v_gene: TRBV13; d_gene: .; CDR3nt: TGTGCCAGCAGCTTAAGAGGGCCCACTGAAGCTTTCTTT; CDR3aa: CASSLRGPTEAFF
len: 18; j_gene: TRBJ1-4; abundance: many; v_gene: TRBV9; d_gene: .; CDR3nt: TGTGCCAGCAGTGCAGGGGTCCCGGGGGTGGAATGGGATGAAAAACTGTTTTTT; CDR3aa: CASSAGVPGVEWDEKLFF
len: 14; j_gene: TRBJ2-7; abundance: many; v_gene: TRBV9; d_gene: .; CDR3nt: TGTGCCAGCAGCCGGGTAGCGGACCCCTACGAGCAGTACTTC; CDR3aa: CASSRVADPYEQYF
len: 14; j_gene: TRBJ1-1; abundance: many; v_gene: TRBV5-1; d_gene: .; CDR3nt: TGCGCCAGCAGCTTGACGGGGGCTAACACTGAAGCTTTCTTT; CDR3aa: CASSLTGANTEAFF
len: 14; j_gene: TRBJ2-3; abundance: medium-sized; v_gene: TRBV29-1; d_gene: TRBD2; CDR3nt: TGCAGCGTTGAAGCTCTGGCGGGAGCAGATACGCAGTATTTT; CDR3aa: CSVEALAGADTQYF
len: 12; j_gene: TRBJ1-2; abundance: many; v_gene: TRBV10-2; d_gene: .; CDR3nt: TGCGCCAGCAGTGATAGCCTCTATGGCTACACCTTC; CDR3aa: CASSDSLYGYTF
len: 14; j_gene: TRBJ1-6; abundance: many; v_gene: TRBV2; d_gene: .; CDR3nt: TGTGCCAGCGAGGGTAATTTGGGAAATTCACCCCTCCACTTT; CDR3aa: CASEGNLGNSPLHF
len: 16; j_gene: TRBJ2-6; abundance: many; v_gene: TRBV10-3; d_gene: TRBD1; CDR3nt: TGTGCCATCGAAGGGGACAGGGACTCTGGGGCCAACGTCCTGACTTTC; CDR3aa: CAIEGDRDSGANVLTF
len: 15; j_gene: TRBJ1-6; abundance: many; v_gene: TRBV7-9; d_gene: TRBD1; CDR3nt: TGTGCCAGCAGCTTAGTAGGGACAGGAAATTCACCCCTCCACTTT; CDR3aa: CASSLVGTGNSPLHF
len: 16; j_gene: TRBJ2-3; abundance: many; v_gene: TRBV27; d_gene: TRBD1; CDR3nt: TGTGCCAGCAGTTCCCTAGGGACAGGGGACACAGATACGCAGTATTTT; CDR3aa: CASSSLGTGDTDTQYF
len: 16; j_gene: TRBJ2-1; abundance: many; v_gene: TRBV6-1; d_gene: .; CDR3nt: TGTGCCAGCAGTGAAGCTCGGCTACCTCCCTACAATGAGCAGTTCTTC; CDR3aa: CASSEARLPPYNEQFF
len: 11; j_gene: TRBJ2-7; abundance: many; v_gene: TRBV30; d_gene: .; CDR3nt: TGTGCCTGGACCACCAGCTACGAGCAGTACTTC; CDR3aa: CAWTTSYEQYF
len: 13; j_gene: TRBJ1-1; abundance: many; v_gene: TRBV2; d_gene: TRBD1; CDR3nt: TGTGCCAGCAGGACAGGGGGAAGGAGTGAAGCTTTCTTT; CDR3aa: CASRTGGRSEAFF
len: 18; j_gene: TRBJ2-1; abundance: few; v_gene: TRBV5-8; d_gene: TRBD2; CDR3nt: TGTGCCAGCAGCTTGGATCTAGCGGGAGGATTCCCCTACAATGAGCAGTTCTTC; CDR3aa: CASSLDLAGGFPYNEQFF
len: 16; j_gene: TRBJ1-1; abundance: many; v_gene: TRBV15; d_gene: .; CDR3nt: TGTGCCACCAGCAGAGATGGGTGGGAGGGGAGCACTGAAGCTTTCTTT; CDR3aa: CATSRDGWEGSTEAFF
len: 12; j_gene: TRBJ2-2; abundance: .; v_gene: TRBV6-1; d_gene: .; CDR3nt: TGTGCCAGCAAGGGCGGCACCGGGGAGCTGTTTTTT; CDR3aa: CASKGGTGELFF
len: 13; j_gene: TRBJ2-7; abundance: .; v_gene: TRBV20-1; d_gene: TRBD2; CDR3nt: TGCAGTGCTAGAGGGACTAGCGGCTACGAGCAGTACTTC; CDR3aa: CSARGTSGYEQYF
len: 14; j_gene: TRBJ2-3; abundance: many; v_gene: TRBV19; d_gene: TRBD1; CDR3nt: TGTGCCAGTAGTATCGGACAGGTAACAGATACGCAGTATTTT; CDR3aa: CASSIGQVTDTQYF
len: 12; j_gene: TRBJ2-3; abundance: medium-sized; v_gene: TRBV4-1; d_gene: .; CDR3nt: TGCGCCAGCAGCCCGGACACAGATACGCAGTATTTT; CDR3aa: CASSPDTDTQYF
len: 15; j_gene: TRBJ1-6; abundance: many; v_gene: TRBV6-2/TRBV6-3; d_gene: TRBD1; CDR3nt: TGTGCCAGCTGGGACAGGAGCTCCTATAATTCACCCCTCCACTTT; CDR3aa: CASWDRSSYNSPLHF
len: 14; j_gene: TRBJ2-7; abundance: many; v_gene: TRBV5-4; d_gene: .; CDR3nt: TGTGCCAGCAGCGAAAGGGACCGGCCCTACGAGCAGTACTTC; CDR3aa: CASSERDRPYEQYF
len: 15; j_gene: TRBJ1-3; abundance: many; v_gene: TRBV18; d_gene: .; CDR3nt: TGTGCCAGCTCACCACCATATTTCTCTGGAAACACCATATATTTT; CDR3aa: CASSPPYFSGNTIYF
len: 14; j_gene: TRBJ1-4; abundance: many; v_gene: TRBV20-1; d_gene: .; CDR3nt: TGCAGTGCTAGGTTCCCGGGGCCCGGTGAAAAACTGTTTTTT; CDR3aa: CSARFPGPGEKLFF
len: 17; j_gene: TRBJ2-3; abundance: many; v_gene: TRBV7-2; d_gene: TRBD2; CDR3nt: TGTGCCAGCAGGCAGCCTAGCGGGAGGTGGGCCACAGATACGCAGTATTTT; CDR3aa: CASRQPSGRWATDTQYF
len: 14; j_gene: TRBJ1-4; abundance: .; v_gene: TRBV20-1; d_gene: TRBD1; CDR3nt: TGCAGTGCCATCTTTACAGGGGCTGGTGAAAAACTGTTTTTT; CDR3aa: CSAIFTGAGEKLFF
len: 18; j_gene: TRBJ1-6; abundance: many; v_gene: TRBV11-2; d_gene: .; CDR3nt: TGTGCCAGCAGCTTAGACGCCTTAGGAGGGTACGGATTCCCACCCCTCCACTTT; CDR3aa: CASSLDALGGYGFPPLHF
len: 16; j_gene: TRBJ1-2; abundance: many; v_gene: TRBV24-1; d_gene: TRBD1; CDR3nt: TGTGCCACCAGTGATGGGACAGGGGGCGAAAGTGATGGCTACACCTTC; CDR3aa: CATSDGTGGESDGYTF
len: 17; j_gene: TRBJ2-5; abundance: medium-sized; v_gene: TRBV4-1; d_gene: TRBD2; CDR3nt: TGCGCCAGCAGCCAGGACTCTAGCGGGTCGGGGGAGGAGACCCAGTACTTC; CDR3aa: CASSQDSSGSGEETQYF
len: 15; j_gene: TRBJ1-2; abundance: many; v_gene: TRBV6-5; d_gene: .; CDR3nt: TGTGCCAGCAGTCCGGAGGACAGTTCGACTTATGGCTACACCTTC; CDR3aa: CASSPEDSSTYGYTF
len: 15; j_gene: TRBJ2-1; abundance: .; v_gene: TRBV3-1; d_gene: TRBD2; CDR3nt: TGTGCCAGCAGCCGGGGACTAGCGGACTTCAATGAGCAGTTCTTC; CDR3aa: CASSRGLADFNEQFF